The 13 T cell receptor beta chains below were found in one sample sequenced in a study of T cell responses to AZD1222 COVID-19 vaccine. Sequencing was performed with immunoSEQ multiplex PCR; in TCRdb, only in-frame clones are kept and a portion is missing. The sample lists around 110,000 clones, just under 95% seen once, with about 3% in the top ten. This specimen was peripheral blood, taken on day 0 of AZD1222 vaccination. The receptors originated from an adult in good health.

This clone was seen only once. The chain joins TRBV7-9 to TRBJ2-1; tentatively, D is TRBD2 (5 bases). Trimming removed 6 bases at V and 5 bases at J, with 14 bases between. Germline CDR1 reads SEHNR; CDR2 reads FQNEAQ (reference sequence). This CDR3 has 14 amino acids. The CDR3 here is CASRPDSPNNEQFF. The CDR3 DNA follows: TGTGCCAGCAGACCGGACTCACCAAACAATGAGCAGTTCTTC.

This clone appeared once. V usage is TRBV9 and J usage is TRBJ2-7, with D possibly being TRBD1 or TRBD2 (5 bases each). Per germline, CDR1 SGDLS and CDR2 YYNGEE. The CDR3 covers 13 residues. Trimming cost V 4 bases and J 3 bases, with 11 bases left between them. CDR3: CASSTGPGYEQYF. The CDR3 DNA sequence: TGTGCCAGCAGCACGGGACCAGGCTACGAGCAGTACTTC. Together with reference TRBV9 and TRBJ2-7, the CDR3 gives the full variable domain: DSGVTQTPKHLITATGQRVTLRCSPRSGDLSVYWYQQSLDQGLQFLIQYYNGEERAKGNILERFSAQQFPDLHSELNLSSLELGDSALYFCASSTGPGYEQYFGPGTRLTVT.

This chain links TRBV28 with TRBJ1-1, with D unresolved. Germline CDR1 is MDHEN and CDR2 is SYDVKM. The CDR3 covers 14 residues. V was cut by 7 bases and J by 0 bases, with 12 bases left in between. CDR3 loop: CASNWFTMNTEAFF. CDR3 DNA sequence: TGTGCCAGCAACTGGTTTACTATGAACACTGAAGCTTTCTTT.

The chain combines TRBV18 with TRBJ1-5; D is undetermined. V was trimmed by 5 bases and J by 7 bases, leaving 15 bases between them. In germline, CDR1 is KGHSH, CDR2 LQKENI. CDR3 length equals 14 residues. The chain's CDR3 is CASSSRPAPQPQHF. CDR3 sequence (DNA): TGTGCCAGCTCATCCCGCCCAGCTCCACAGCCCCAGCATTTT.

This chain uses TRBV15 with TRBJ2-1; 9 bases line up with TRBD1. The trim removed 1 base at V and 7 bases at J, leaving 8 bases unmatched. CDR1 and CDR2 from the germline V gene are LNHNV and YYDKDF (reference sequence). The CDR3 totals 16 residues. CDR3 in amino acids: CATSRVLGQGFNEQFF. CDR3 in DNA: TGTGCCACCAGCAGAGTCTTAGGACAGGGGTTTAATGAGCAGTTCTTC.

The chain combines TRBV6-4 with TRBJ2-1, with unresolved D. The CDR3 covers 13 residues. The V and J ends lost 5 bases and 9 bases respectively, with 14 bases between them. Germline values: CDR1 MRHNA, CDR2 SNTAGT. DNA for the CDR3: TGTGCCAGCAGTCCGCAAGGGCCGGCTGAGCAGTTCTTC. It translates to CASSPQGPAEQFF.

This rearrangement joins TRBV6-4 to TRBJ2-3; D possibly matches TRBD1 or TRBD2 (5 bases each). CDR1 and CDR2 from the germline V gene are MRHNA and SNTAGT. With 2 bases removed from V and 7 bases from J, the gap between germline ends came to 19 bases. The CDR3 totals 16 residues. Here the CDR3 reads CASSDIPGTDLNTQYF. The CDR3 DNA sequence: TGTGCCAGCAGTGACATACCCGGGACCGACCTTAATACGCAGTATTTT.

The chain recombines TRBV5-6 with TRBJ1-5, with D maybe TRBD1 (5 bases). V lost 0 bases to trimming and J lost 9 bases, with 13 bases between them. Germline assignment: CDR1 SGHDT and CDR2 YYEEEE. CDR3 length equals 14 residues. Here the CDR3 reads CASSLGQGAGPQHF. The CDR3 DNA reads TGTGCCAGCAGCTTGGGGCAGGGCGCGGGGCCCCAGCATTTT.

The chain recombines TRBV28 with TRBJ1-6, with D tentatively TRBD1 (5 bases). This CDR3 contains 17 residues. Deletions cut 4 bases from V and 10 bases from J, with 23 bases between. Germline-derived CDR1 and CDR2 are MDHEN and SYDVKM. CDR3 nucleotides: TGTGCCAGCAGTTACCCCACGCCCCGGGGGACCGAATCACCCCTCCACTTT. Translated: CASSYPTPRGTESPLHF.

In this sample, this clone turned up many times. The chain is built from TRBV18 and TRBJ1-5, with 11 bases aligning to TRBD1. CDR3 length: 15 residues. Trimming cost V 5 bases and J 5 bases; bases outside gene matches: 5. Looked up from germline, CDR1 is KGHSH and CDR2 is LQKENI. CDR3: CASSAGTGGHQPQHF. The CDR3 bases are TGTGCCAGCTCAGCCGGGACAGGGGGGCATCAGCCCCAGCATTTT.

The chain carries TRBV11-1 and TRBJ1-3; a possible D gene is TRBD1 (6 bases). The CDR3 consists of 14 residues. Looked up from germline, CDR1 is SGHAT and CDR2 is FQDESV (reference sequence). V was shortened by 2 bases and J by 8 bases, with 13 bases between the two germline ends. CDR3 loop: CASSLRRGPDTIYF. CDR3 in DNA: TGTGCCAGCAGCTTACGCAGGGGACCCGACACCATATATTTT.

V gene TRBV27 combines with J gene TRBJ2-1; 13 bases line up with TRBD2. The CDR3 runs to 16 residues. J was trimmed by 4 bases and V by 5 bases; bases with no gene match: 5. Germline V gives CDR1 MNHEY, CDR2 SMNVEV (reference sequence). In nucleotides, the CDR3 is TGTGCCAGCAGTCGACTAGCGGGAGGTGGGTACAATGAGCAGTTCTTC. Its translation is CASSRLAGGGYNEQFF.

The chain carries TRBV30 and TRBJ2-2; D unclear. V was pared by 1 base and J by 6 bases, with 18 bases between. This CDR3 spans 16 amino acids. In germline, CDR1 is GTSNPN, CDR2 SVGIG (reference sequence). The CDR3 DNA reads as TGTGCCTGGAGTGGGCCGCTGGAAATAAATTCCGGGGAGCTGTTTTTT. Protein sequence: CAWSGPLEINSGELFF.